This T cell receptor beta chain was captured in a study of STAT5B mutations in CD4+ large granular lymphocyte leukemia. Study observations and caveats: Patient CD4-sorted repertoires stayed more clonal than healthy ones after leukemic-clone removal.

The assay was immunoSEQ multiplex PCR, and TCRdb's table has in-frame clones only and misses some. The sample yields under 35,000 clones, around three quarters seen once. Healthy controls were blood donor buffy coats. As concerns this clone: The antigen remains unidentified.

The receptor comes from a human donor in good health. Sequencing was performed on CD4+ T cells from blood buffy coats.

CDR3 nucleotide sequence: TGTGCCAGCAGCTTCTCACTGGGTGGGGGGGCTAATCTAGACAATGAGCAGTTCTTC. It specifies CASSFSLGGGANLDNEQFF. The V gene is TRBV7-8, the J gene TRBJ2-1; maybe TRBD2 (7 bases). The CDR3 has 19 residues. Deletions cut 3 bases from V and 5 bases from J, with 26 bases between. Looked up from germline, CDR1 is SGHVS and CDR2 is FQNEAQ.